This TCR beta chain stems from a study of T cell repertoires in cytomegalovirus infection. TCRdb used MiXCR to reprocess the reads, holding one entry per CDR3 protein. The table has approximately 170,000 distinct CDR3 sequences, 17% seen once. Unmatched junction bases numbered 3, after V lost 0 bases and J lost 8 bases. CDR1 is SGHNT and CDR2 is YYREEE in the germline V gene (reference sequence). CDR3 length: 15 amino acids. The sequencing sample was made of CD8+ T cells from PBMCs. The TCR sequence derives from a human donor in good health (CMV status not recorded). Some clones in this sample may be carry-over from other donors' samples. This chain joins TRBV5-4 and TRBJ1-6, with 9 bases aligning to TRBD1. The CDR3 bases are TGTGCCAGCAGCTTGGCCGGGACAGGGTATTCACCCCTCCACTTT. Protein product: CASSLAGTGYSPLHF.